These T cell receptor beta chains were read from a single sample in a study of cytomegalovirus exposure and HLA in healthy donors. Data came from immunoSEQ multiplex PCR; TCRdb stores just in-frame clones and leaves some out. This sample has 90,000 to 120,000 clones, with approximately 84% found just once. Sequenced material: PBMCs. The receptors stem from a man aged 25-45 years in good health and CMV-seronegative. Each CDR3 is given with its conserved first and last residue. The D gene is left open where the match is weak. Some rows mark clone size as missing; the rest say once, few, many or name a class of expanded clone.

j_call d_call clone_size v_call cdr3_aa cdr3_nt
TRBJ1-2 TRBD1 - TRBV5-1 CASSVRQGSTNYGYTF TGCGCCAGCAGCGTAAGACAGGGAAGCACTAACTATGGCTACACCTTC
TRBJ1-6 - - TRBV9 CASSAGSSYNSPLHF TGTGCCAGCAGCGCCGGGAGCTCCTATAATTCACCCCTCCACTTT
TRBJ2-7 TRBD1 - TRBV14 CASSPGTGFYEQYF TGTGCCAGCAGCCCCGGGACAGGGTTCTACGAGCAGTACTTC
TRBJ2-7 - - TRBV30 CAWTGLPSYEQYF TGTGCCTGGACTGGACTACCCTCCTACGAGCAGTACTTC
TRBJ2-6 TRBD1 few TRBV6-5 CAAGQGVSGANVLTF TGTGCCGCGGGACAGGGGGTCTCTGGGGCCAACGTCCTGACTTTC
TRBJ1-2 TRBD1 - TRBV2 CASGQGASYGYTF TGTGCCAGCGGACAGGGGGCCTCCTATGGCTACACCTTC
TRBJ2-7 TRBD2 - TRBV5-4 CASSLVRLAGVPPYEQYF TGTGCCAGCAGCTTGGTGCGGCTAGCGGGAGTACCGCCGTACGAGCAGTACTTC
TRBJ2-2 - - TRBV7-9 CASLGDTYTGELFF TGTGCCAGCCTAGGGGACACTTACACCGGGGAGCTGTTTTTT
TRBJ2-7 - - TRBV15 CATSQERVSYEQYF TGTGCCACCAGTCAAGAGAGGGTCTCCTACGAGCAGTACTTC
TRBJ2-3 TRBD2 - TRBV30 CASGTSGFTDTQYF TGTGCCTCCGGGACTAGCGGATTCACAGATACGCAGTATTTT
TRBJ2-3 - - TRBV5-1 CASSWTGTSTDTQYF TGCGCCAGCAGCTGGACCGGGACTAGCACAGATACGCAGTATTTT
TRBJ1-5 - once TRBV7-8 CASSLAGGNQPQHF TGTGCCAGCAGCTTAGCCGGGGGGAATCAGCCCCAGCATTTT
TRBJ1-1 - - TRBV7-3 CASSYQENTEAFF TGTGCCAGCAGCTATCAGGAGAACACTGAAGCTTTCTTT
TRBJ2-7 - - TRBV6-5 CASTPGGSPSYEQYF TGTGCCAGCACCCCCGGGGGTAGTCCCTCCTACGAGCAGTACTTC
TRBJ2-3 TRBD2 - TRBV11-1 CASRGAGGSTDTQYF TGTGCCAGCAGGGGGGCGGGGGGAAGCACAGATACGCAGTATTTT
TRBJ2-1 TRBD2 - TRBV2 CASIGTSGRNEQFF TGTGCCAGCATAGGGACTAGCGGGAGGAATGAGCAGTTCTTC
TRBJ2-7 TRBD1 - TRBV27 CASSASGTGSEQYF TGTGCCAGCAGTGCCTCCGGGACAGGGTCGGAGCAGTACTTC
TRBJ2-1 - - TRBV4-1 CASSQDPRGNEQFF TGCGCCAGCAGCCAAGATCCCAGGGGCAATGAGCAGTTCTTC
TRBJ2-5 - - TRBV9 CASSLTGGNQETQYF TGTGCCAGCAGCCTGACAGGCGGAAACCAAGAGACCCAGTACTTC
TRBJ1-1 - - TRBV6-5 CASSYSTGYTEAFF TGTGCCAGCAGTTACTCGACGGGGTACACTGAAGCTTTCTTT